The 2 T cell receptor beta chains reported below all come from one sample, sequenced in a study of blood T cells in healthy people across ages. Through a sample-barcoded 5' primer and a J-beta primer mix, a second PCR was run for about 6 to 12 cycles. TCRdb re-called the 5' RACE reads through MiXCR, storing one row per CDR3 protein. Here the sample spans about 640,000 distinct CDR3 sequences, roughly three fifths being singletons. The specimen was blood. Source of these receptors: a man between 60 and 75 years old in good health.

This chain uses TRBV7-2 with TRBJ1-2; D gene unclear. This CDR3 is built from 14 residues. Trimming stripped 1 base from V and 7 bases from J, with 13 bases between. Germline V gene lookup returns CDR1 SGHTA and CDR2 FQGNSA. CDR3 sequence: CASSLVTPGSGYTF. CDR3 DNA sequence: TGTGCCAGCAGCTTAGTGACCCCTGGATCTGGCTACACCTTC.

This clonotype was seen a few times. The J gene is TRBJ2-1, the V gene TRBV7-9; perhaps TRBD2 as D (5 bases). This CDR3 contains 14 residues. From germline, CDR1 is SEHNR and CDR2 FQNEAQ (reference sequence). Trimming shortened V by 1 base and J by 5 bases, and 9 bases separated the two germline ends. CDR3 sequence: CASSLGGLNNEQFF. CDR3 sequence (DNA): TGTGCCAGCAGCTTAGGAGGGTTGAACAATGAGCAGTTCTTC.